The clone carrying this T cell receptor beta chain was seen many times. The data stem from a study of CD8+CD57+ T cells in acquired aplastic anemia. Study-wide context: CD4+ cells from healthy donors averaged roughly 9.9 million reads.

Germline lookup yields CDR1 SGHTA and CDR2 FQGNSA. V lost 5 bases, J lost 7 bases, and 11 bases lay in between. This CDR3 is 12 amino acids long. Genomic DNA templated the TCR beta VDJ and CDR3 profiling. One entry per CDR3 protein results from TCRdb running MiXCR on the reads. The sample has some 120,000 distinct CDR3 sequences; about 48% are singletons. The sequenced material came from sorted CD4+, CD8+, or CD8+CD57+ T cells (not recorded which) from PBMCs. The chain joins TRBV7-2 to TRBJ2-5; tentative D call: TRBD2 (5 bases). This receptor was identified in a human donor in good health, serving as a control. The CDR3 DNA follows: TGTGCCAGCAGCCGACTCGAGGGGACCCAGTACTTC. This codes for CASSRLEGTQYF.